The entry below gives a single T cell receptor (beta chain) sequence along with its context. Sequencing was performed with immunoSEQ multiplex PCR; in TCRdb, only in-frame clones are kept and a portion is missing. The profile shows about 130,000 clones, more than 85% of them singletons. The source of the sample is a study of T cell responses to AZD1222 COVID-19 vaccine. The receptor was derived from an adult in good health. The sequences come from peripheral blood, collected on day 0 of AZD1222 vaccination.

CDR3 sequence (DNA): TGTGCCAGCAGCGTACAAGAGACCCAGTACTTC. Translated: CASSVQETQYF. The chain has TRBV9 and TRBJ2-5; no definite D call. The V end lost 1 base, the J end lost 2 bases, and 0 bases lay between the germline ends. Germline CDR1 is SGDLS and CDR2 is YYNGEE. This CDR3 spans 11 amino acids.